One and the same sample provided the 21 T cell receptor beta chains below, sequenced in a study of molecular identifiers for immune sequencing clone quantification. TCRdb used MiXCR to reprocess the PCR reads, holding one entry per CDR3 protein. The data show about 640,000 distinct CDR3 sequences, 15% to 20% seen once. Sequencing was done on a sample of naive CD8+ T cells from blood, with Jurkat cell RNA spiked in. Described subset: FACS-sorted CD8+CD4-CCR7+CD45RA+ naive T cells. These receptors all come from a human donor in good health. Some libraries in this study had Jurkat cell RNA spiked in.

The rearrangement joins TRBV7-9 to TRBJ2-7; tentative D call: TRBD1 (6 bases). Germline CDR1 is SEHNR and CDR2 is FQNEAQ (reference sequence). Trimming left V 5 bases short and J 2 bases short, with 16 bases between. The CDR3 totals 15 residues. This CDR3 reads CASSPPRQGTYEQYF. For the CDR3, the DNA is TGTGCCAGCAGCCCCCCCAGGCAGGGGACCTACGAGCAGTACTTC.

The V and J genes are TRBV12-5 and TRBJ1-1, with D unclear. The germline V gene has CDR1 LGHNT and CDR2 FRNRAP. The CDR3 totals 14 residues. V was trimmed by 3 bases and J by 0 bases, leaving 8 bases between them. In nucleotides, the CDR3 is TGTGCTAGTGGTTTTTCTGTGATGAACACTGAAGCTTTCTTT. It is translated as CASGFSVMNTEAFF.

J is TRBJ2-6 and V is TRBV7-3; 8 bases agree with TRBD1. The CDR3 runs 17 residues. The V and J ends lost 5 bases and 3 bases, in that order; junction bases with no gene match: 9. Germline V gives CDR1 SGHTA, CDR2 FQGTGA. Here the CDR3 DNA reads TGTGCCAGCAGCCAGGGGCAGGGGGCAGTTGGGGCCAACGTCCTGACTTTC. Its translation is CASSQGQGAVGANVLTF.

This clonotype has just a few counts. The CDR3 DNA sequence: TGTGCCACCAGTGATTTTGTGGGACGTTTGCGGCGCGAGCAGTACTTC. It translates to CATSDFVGRLRREQYF. The chain combines TRBV24-1 with TRBJ2-7, with D tentatively TRBD1 or TRBD2 (5 bases each). V dropped 1 base and J dropped 6 bases, with 18 bases sitting between them. Germline V gives CDR1 KGHDR, CDR2 SFDVKD. This CDR3 region has 16 residues.

The V call is TRBV7-2, the J call TRBJ2-1; the D gene is possibly TRBD2 (7 bases). CDR3 length equals 13 residues. Trimming took 3 bases from V and 9 from J, leaving 12 bases between them. Germline V lookup: CDR1 SGHTA, CDR2 FQGNSA. The CDR3 DNA follows: TGTGCCAGCAGCTTCGAGGGGGGGCTTGAGCAGTTCTTC. This gives the protein CASSFEGGLEQFF. Looking up the rest from reference TRBV7-2 and TRBJ2-1 gives the full variable domain: GAGVSQSPSNKVTEKGKDVELRCDPISGHTALYWYRQSLGQGLEFLIYFQGNSAPDKSGLPSDRFSAERTGGSVSTLTIQRTQQEDSAVYLCASSFEGGLEQFFGPGTRLTVL.

On this clonotype: A much bigger clone sits one base away, suggesting this may be a read error. No conserved phenylalanine or tryptophan ends this CDR3, so it is likely a read error. This chain joins TRBV6-5 and TRBJ2-5, with D perhaps TRBD2 (6 bases). Germline CDR1 and CDR2: MNHEY and SVGAGI. The CDR3 contains 16 residues. Trimming shortened V by 2 bases and J by 3 bases, and 16 bases separated the two germline ends. The CDR3 DNA reads as TGTGCCAGCAGTTACGGCCCGTGGCGGGGCAAAGAGACCCAGTACCTC. It translates to CASSYGPWRGKETQYL.

This clonotype occurred many times. The CDR3 reads CASSHLPDGGIYGYTF. In nucleotides, the CDR3 is TGCGCCAGCAGCCATCTCCCGGACGGGGGGATCTATGGCTACACCTTC. The V call is TRBV4-1, the J call TRBJ1-2, with a tentative D call TRBD1 (5 bases). V was shortened by 3 bases and J by 4 bases, with 18 bases between the two germline ends. The CDR3 extends over 16 amino acids. The germline V gene encodes CDR1 MGHRA and CDR2 YSYEKL.

This clonotype has more than one count but fewer than ten. The V gene is TRBV28, the J gene TRBJ2-5; perhaps TRBD1 as D (5 bases). V gave up 4 bases and J gave up 3 bases, with 18 bases separating them. Germline V gives CDR1 MDHEN, CDR2 SYDVKM. The CDR3 loop spans 16 amino acids. The CDR3 region has the DNA TGTGCCAGCAGTTCATTTGTCAGGGCATGGGAAGAGACCCAGTACTTC. This translates into CASSSFVRAWEETQYF.

Turning to this clonotype: This may be a read error: a much more frequent sequence differs by one nucleotide. This sequence joins TRBV7-9 and TRBJ2-7, with a weak D call TRBD1 (6 bases). Per germline, CDR1 SEHNR and CDR2 FQNEAQ (reference sequence). The CDR3 has 13 amino acids. CDR3 protein: CASSFTGNYERYF. CDR3 sequence (DNA): TGTGCCAGCAGCTTTACAGGGAACTACGAGCGGTACTTC.

The sample holds a few counts of this clonotype. The chain uses TRBV27 and TRBJ2-1; TRBD2 might be the D (7 bases). The CDR3 extends over 17 amino acids. Germline V lookup: CDR1 MNHEY, CDR2 SMNVEV (reference sequence). V gave up 1 base and J gave up 2 bases, with 15 bases separating them. The CDR3 is CASSLFGSGGAYNEQFF. Here the CDR3 DNA reads TGTGCCAGCAGTTTATTTGGTTCGGGGGGCGCCTACAATGAGCAGTTCTTC.

The genes are TRBV29-1 and TRBJ2-7; no firm D call. The CDR3 is 13 amino acids. Germline CDR1 reads SQVTM; CDR2 reads ANQGSEA. Trimming shortened V by 4 bases and J by 0 bases, and 10 bases separated the two germline ends. For the CDR3, the DNA is TGCAGCGTTGTGCGGATAAGCTCCTACGAGCAGTACTTC. It translates to CSVVRISSYEQYF.

This clonotype has ten or more counts. The rearrangement joins TRBV3-1 to TRBJ2-7, with 10 positions matching TRBD2. The CDR3 length is 15 residues. V was pared by 1 base and J by 2 bases, with 2 bases of the junction left unmatched. Germline CDR1 reads LGHDT; CDR2 reads YNNKEL (reference sequence). In DNA form, the CDR3 reads TGTGCCAGCAGCCAAGTGAGCGGGAGGGCCTACGAGCAGTACTTC. Amino acids: CASSQVSGRAYEQYF.

This clonotype was seen at least ten times. V usage is TRBV6-6 and J usage is TRBJ1-4, with D possibly TRBD1 on 5 matching bases. The CDR3 has 16 residues. Germline assignment: CDR1 MNHNY and CDR2 SVGAGI (reference sequence). V was trimmed by 6 bases and J by 7 bases, leaving 21 bases between them. The CDR3 spells CASSPFRAGTSEKLFF. The CDR3 coding sequence is TGTGCCAGCAGCCCTTTTCGGGCAGGGACGAGTGAAAAACTGTTTTTT.

This clonotype showed up many times. J is TRBJ2-7 and V is TRBV29-1, with D possibly TRBD2 on 5 matching bases. The CDR3 is 11 residues long. Trimming took 7 bases from V and 6 from J, leaving 13 bases between them. Germline V CDR1 and CDR2: SQVTM, ANQGSEA. The CDR3 bases are TGCAGCGCTTTTATAGCGCTCGAGCAGTACTTC. Its translation: CSAFIALEQYF.

Notes on this clonotype: This may be a read error: a much more frequent sequence differs by one nucleotide. This chain joins TRBV19 and TRBJ2-1; no firm D call. Germline loops: CDR1 LNHDA, CDR2 SQIVND (reference sequence). The CDR3 contains 12 residues. CDR3 sequence reads: CASSIAVNEQLF. CDR3 DNA: TGTGCCAGTAGTATCGCAGTTAATGAGCAGCTCTTC.

This clonotype was seen ten or more times. This chain connects TRBV13 to TRBJ2-7; TRBD2 matches 11 bases. Losses at the gene ends were 4 bases for V and 13 bases for J; bases not matched to a gene: 6. CDR1 is PRHDT and CDR2 is FYEKMQ in the germline V gene (reference sequence). This CDR3 spans 12 amino acids. The CDR3 DNA is TGTGCCAGCAGCTCTACTAGCGGGGGCCTATACTTC. It codes for CASSSTSGGLYF.

In regard to this clonotype: This may arise from a read error, as a much more abundant clone is one base away. The gene calls are TRBV9 and TRBJ2-7; no firm D call. This CDR3 is 15 amino acids long. Germline values: CDR1 SGDLS, CDR2 YYNGEE. CDR3 protein: CVSSAGPQSSYEQYF. For the CDR3, the DNA is TGTGTCAGCAGCGCCGGACCCCAGAGCTCCTACGAGCAGTACTTC.

This clonotype was observed at least ten times. The chain uses TRBV6-2 or TRBV6-3 and TRBJ2-1, with D hard to call. Germline V gene data show CDR1 as MNHEY and CDR2 as SVGEGT. V lost 3 bases and J 8 bases, leaving 11 bases between the germline ends. The CDR3 runs to 13 residues. The CDR3 DNA sequence: TGTGCCAGCAGTTATGTAGGGTTTCATGAGCAGTTCTTC. This translates into CASSYVGFHEQFF.

This clonotype has more than one count but fewer than ten. The rearrangement joins TRBV7-6 to TRBJ1-3; D is ambiguous. CDR1 and CDR2 from the germline V gene are SGHVS and FNYEAQ. The CDR3 has 18 residues. The V end lost 2 bases, the J end lost 0 bases, and 17 bases lay between the germline ends. The CDR3 spells CASSLILGPVNSGNTIYF. Written as DNA, the CDR3 is TGTGCCAGCAGCTTAATTTTAGGCCCGGTTAACTCTGGAAACACCATATATTTT.

Regarding this clonotype: A much larger clone differs by one base, so this may be a read error. The V call is TRBV20-1, the J call TRBJ2-7; tentatively, D is TRBD1 (5 bases). The germline gives CDR1 DFQATT, CDR2 SNEGSKA (reference sequence). The CDR3 has 13 amino acids. V lost 2 bases to trimming and J lost 3 bases, with 11 bases between them. CDR3 DNA sequence: TGCAGTGCTAGAAGCAGGGAAAGCTACGAGCAGTACTTC. Translating it yields CSARSRESYEQYF.

The sample holds many counts of this clonotype. The CDR3 nucleotides are TGTGCCTGGAGTGCGGGGACTAGCGGGACCGGGGAGCTGTTTTTT. It codes for CAWSAGTSGTGELFF. The chain is built from TRBV30 and TRBJ2-2, with 12 bases identical to TRBD2. The CDR3 runs 15 residues. Germline CDR1 and CDR2: GTSNPN and SVGIG (reference sequence). V lost 1 base to trimming and J lost 5 bases; unmatched junction nucleotides: 2.